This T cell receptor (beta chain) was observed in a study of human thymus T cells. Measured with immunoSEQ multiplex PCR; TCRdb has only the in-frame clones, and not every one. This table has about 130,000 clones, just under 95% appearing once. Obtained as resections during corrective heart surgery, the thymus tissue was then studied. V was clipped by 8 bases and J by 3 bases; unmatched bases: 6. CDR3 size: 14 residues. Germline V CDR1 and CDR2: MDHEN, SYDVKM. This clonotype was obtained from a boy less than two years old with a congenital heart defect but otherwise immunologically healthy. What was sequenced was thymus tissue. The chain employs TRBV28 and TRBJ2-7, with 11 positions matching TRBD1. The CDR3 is CASRMDRGRYEQYF. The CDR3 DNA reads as TGTGCCAGCCGTATGGACAGGGGGCGCTACGAGCAGTACTTC.